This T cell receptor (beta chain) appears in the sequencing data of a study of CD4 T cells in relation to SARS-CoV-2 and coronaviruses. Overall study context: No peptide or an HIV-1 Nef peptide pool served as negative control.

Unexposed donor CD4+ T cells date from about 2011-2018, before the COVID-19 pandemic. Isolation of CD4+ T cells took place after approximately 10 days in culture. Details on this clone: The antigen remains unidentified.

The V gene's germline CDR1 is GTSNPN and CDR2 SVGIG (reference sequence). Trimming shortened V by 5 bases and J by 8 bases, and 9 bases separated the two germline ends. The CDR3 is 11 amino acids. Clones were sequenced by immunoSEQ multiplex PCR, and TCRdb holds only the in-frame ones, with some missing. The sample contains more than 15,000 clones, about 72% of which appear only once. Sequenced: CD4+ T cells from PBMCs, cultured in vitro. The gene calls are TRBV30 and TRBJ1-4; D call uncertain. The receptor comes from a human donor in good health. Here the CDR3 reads CAWAAREKLFF. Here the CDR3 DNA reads TGTGCCTGGGCGGCGCGGGAAAAACTGTTTTTT.